This T cell receptor (beta chain) was found in a study of T cell responses to AZD1222 COVID-19 vaccine. Study results and limitations: With dominance at 160-218 and 743-854, vaccine-associated CD4 TCRs spanned spike. At study baseline, merely six AZD1222 recipients were seropositive. It was only after the peak T cell response that any repertoires were sampled.

The V end was cut by 7 bases, the J end by 0 bases, with 16 bases between. The CDR3 sequence is 16 residues long. Germline CDR1 is SEHNR and CDR2 is FQNEAQ (reference sequence). Analyses pooled second doses at about 4 or about 12 weeks. Assay: immunoSEQ multiplex PCR; the TCRdb copy retains only in-frame clones and omits some. The data show more than 70,000 clones, less than 95% seen once. On this clone: Its antigen is still unknown.

The chain joins TRBV7-9 to TRBJ2-1; D possibly corresponds to TRBD2 (5 bases). The source is an adult who received the AZD1222 COVID-19 vaccine. The sample was peripheral blood, taken 28 days after the second AZD1222 dose. CDR3 coding DNA: TGTGCCAGCATCCCCGGATCGGGGAGCTCCTACAATGAGCAGTTCTTC. Its protein product is CASIPGSGSSYNEQFF.